This T cell receptor beta chain was profiled in a study of CD8 T cells in Susac syndrome. When the RNA was reverse transcribed, random hexamers were used with an input of roughly 0.45 to 1 ug. immunoSEQ multiplex PCR amplified TCR beta CDR3 across 54 Vbeta, 13 Jbeta. Using its own MiXCR run on the immunoSEQ multiplex PCR reads, TCRdb lists one record per CDR3 protein. The table includes 150,000 to 200,000 distinct CDR3 sequences, 85% to 95% detected once. The CDR3 is 15 amino acids. V was cut by 3 bases and J by 0 bases, with 6 bases left in between. Germline V CDR1 and CDR2: MNHEY, SMNVEV (reference sequence).

The V and J genes are TRBV27 and TRBJ2-6; no reliable D call. This TCR derives from a human donor in good health. The sample comprised CD4+ T cells from PBMCs. In nucleotides, the CDR3 is TGTGCCAGCAGTTTTCTGAGCTCTGGGGCCAACGTCCTGACTTTC. Translated, it gives CASSFLSSGANVLTF.